Below, 5 T cell receptor beta chains from the same sample are listed, as sequenced in a study of T-cell reconstitution after alpha-beta-depleted transplantation in children. Unique molecular identifiers featured in how the TCRbeta library was prepared. TCRdb re-analysed the PCR reads in MiXCR, keeping a single row per CDR3 protein. Found here are roughly 490,000 distinct CDR3 sequences, more than 9.5% of them singletons; the top ten hold less than 15%. The sequencing here drew on PBMCs, mostly from graft donor cells, taken 180 days after TCRalphabeta/CD19-depleted stem cell transplant. The receptors derive from a female patient aged 2-9 years who had a stem cell transplant for aplastic anemia, so the T cells may come from the graft donor.

This clonotype has a handful of counts. The chain carries TRBV4-1 and TRBJ2-1, with D possibly being TRBD1 (6 bases). The CDR3 loop spans 17 amino acids. Per germline, CDR1 MGHRA and CDR2 YSYEKL. Trimming removed 3 bases at V and 7 bases at J, with 22 bases between. This CDR3 reads CASSHPLHRATPNEQFF. The CDR3 region has the DNA TGCGCCAGCAGCCATCCACTTCACAGGGCTACTCCTAATGAGCAGTTCTTC.

This clonotype was observed a handful of times. The chain combines TRBV10-3 with TRBJ2-3, with TRBD2 matching over 8 bases. The germline V gene has CDR1 ENHRY and CDR2 SYGVKD. This CDR3 contains 18 residues. V was pared by 0 bases and J by 0 bases, with 8 bases of the junction left unmatched. As DNA, the CDR3 is TGTGCCATCAGTGAGTCGACTATCGGGAGGGAAAGCACAGATACGCAGTATTTT. Its translation is CAISESTIGRESTDTQYF.

This clonotype was counted only a few times. The rearrangement uses TRBV6-5 and TRBJ2-7; 8 bases line up with TRBD1. In germline, CDR1 is MNHEY, CDR2 SVGAGI. The CDR3 is 15 residues long. V trimming: 4 bases; J trimming: 4 bases; junction bases outside the gene matches: 9. In DNA form, the CDR3 reads TGTGCCAGCAGTTGTCACCAGGGGGCCTGGTACGAGCAGTACGTC. Translated, it gives CASSCHQGAWYEQYV.

This clonotype has at least ten counts. The rearrangement uses TRBV20-1 and TRBJ2-1, with D uncertain. The V end was cut by 3 bases, the J end by 9 bases, with 12 bases between. This CDR3 has 12 residues. Germline V gene lookup returns CDR1 DFQATT and CDR2 SNEGSKA (reference sequence). CDR3 coding DNA: TGCAGTGCTAGGACTGATTCCGGTGAGCAGTTCTTC. As protein: CSARTDSGEQFF.

This chain joins TRBV20-1 and TRBJ2-7, with TRBD2 matching over 14 bases. Germline V CDR1 and CDR2: DFQATT, SNEGSKA (reference sequence). V was clipped by 2 bases and J by 1 base; unmatched bases: 10. CDR3 size: 18 residues. For the CDR3, the DNA is TGCAGTGCTAGACGCGCGAAGGGACTAGCGGGAGAATCCTACGAGCAGTACTTC. Amino acid sequence: CSARRAKGLAGESYEQYF.